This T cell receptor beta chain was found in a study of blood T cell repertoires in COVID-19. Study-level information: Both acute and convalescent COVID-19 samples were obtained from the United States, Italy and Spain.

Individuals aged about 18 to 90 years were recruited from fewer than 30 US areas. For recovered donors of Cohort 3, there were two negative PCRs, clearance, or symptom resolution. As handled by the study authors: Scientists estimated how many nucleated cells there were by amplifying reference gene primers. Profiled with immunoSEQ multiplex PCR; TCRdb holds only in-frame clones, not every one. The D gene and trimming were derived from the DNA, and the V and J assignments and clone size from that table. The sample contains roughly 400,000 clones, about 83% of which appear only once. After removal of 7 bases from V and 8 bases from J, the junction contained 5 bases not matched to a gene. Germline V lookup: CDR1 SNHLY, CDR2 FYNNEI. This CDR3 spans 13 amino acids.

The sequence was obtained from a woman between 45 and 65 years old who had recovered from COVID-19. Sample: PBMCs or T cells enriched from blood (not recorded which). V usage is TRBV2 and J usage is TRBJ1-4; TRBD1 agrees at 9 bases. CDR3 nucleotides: TGTGCCAGCATCGGGACAGGGTGGGAAAAACTGTTTTTT. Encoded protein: CASIGTGWEKLFF.